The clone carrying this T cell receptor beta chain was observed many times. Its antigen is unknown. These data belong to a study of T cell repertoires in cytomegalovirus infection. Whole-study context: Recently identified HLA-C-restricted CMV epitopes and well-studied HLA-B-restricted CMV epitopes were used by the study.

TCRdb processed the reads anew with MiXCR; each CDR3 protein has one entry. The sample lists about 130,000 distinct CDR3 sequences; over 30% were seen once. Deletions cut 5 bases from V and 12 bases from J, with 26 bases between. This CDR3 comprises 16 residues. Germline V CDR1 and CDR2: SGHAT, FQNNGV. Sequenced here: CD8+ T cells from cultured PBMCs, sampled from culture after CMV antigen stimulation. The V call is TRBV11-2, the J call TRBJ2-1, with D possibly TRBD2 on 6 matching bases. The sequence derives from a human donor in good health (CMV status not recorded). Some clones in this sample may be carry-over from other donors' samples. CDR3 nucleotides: TGTGCCAGCAGCCCCTTCCCGTATGGGGGGTTTCGGGTGCAGTTCTTC. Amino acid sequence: CASSPFPYGGFRVQFF.